The entry below gives a single T cell receptor beta chain sequence along with its context. Trimming took 0 bases from V and 8 from J, leaving 7 bases between them. This CDR3 spans 13 amino acids. CDR1 and CDR2 from the germline V gene are SNHLY and FYNNEI. Clones were read by immunoSEQ multiplex PCR, and TCRdb kept only the in-frame ones, dropping some. This sample has 99,000 or so clones, with roughly 96% found just once. This specimen comes from a study of technical replicates of blood from a handful of donors. The chain recombines TRBV2 with TRBJ1-4; D ambiguous. The sequencing sample was made of T cells isolated from PBMCs. The TCR originated in a human donor in good health. In nucleotides, the CDR3 is TGTGCCAGCAGTGAAGCTAGAGGGGAAAAACTGTTTTTT. It codes for CASSEARGEKLFF. The variable domain in full, with the rest retrieved from reference TRBV2 and TRBJ1-4, is EPEVTQTPSHQVTQMGQEVILRCVPISNHLYFYWYRQILGQKVEFLVSFYNNEISEKSEIFDDQFSVERPDGSNFTLKIRSTKLEDSAMYFCASSEARGEKLFFGSGTQLSVL.